This T cell receptor beta chain derives from a study of shared clonotypes between healthy human individuals. Background on the study: Each donor's CD8 memory used one plate, CD8 naive two, each CD4 subset three.

Original methodology: ImmunoSEQ junction-only sequences lacked quality scores, so their filtering differed. Produced via immunoSEQ multiplex PCR; TCRdb's table is partial and in-frame only. Clonal size and the V and J genes are those of that table, whereas D and trimming came from the DNA. The sample yields 300,000 or so clones, roughly 70% seen once. Study-wide points: Although depth was large, rarefaction showed that sequencing of the sorted subsets was incomplete.

Regarding this clone: Its antigen is undetermined.

Sequencing was done on a sample of memory CD4+ T cells sorted from blood. As to subset: CD45RA-negative fraction. The source is a man aged 30 to 45 in good health.

The CDR3 nucleotides read TGTGCCAGCAGTTCTGGTCGGGAGGGAGAGACCCAGTACTTC. Residues: CASSSGREGETQYF. The chain links TRBV28 to TRBJ2-5; TRBD2 matches at 8 bases. The CDR3 totals 14 residues. The germline V gene encodes CDR1 MDHEN and CDR2 SYDVKM. V shed 4 bases and J 4 bases; nucleotides not matched to a gene: 5.